This T cell receptor beta chain is drawn from a study of blood T cells in healthy people across ages (dated by TCRdb to the mid-2010s). Turning to the overall study: In model experiments, template switching captured about one uniquely barcoded TCR beta cDNA molecule for every two T cells. To avoid experimental bias, donors of different ages were distributed randomly across sequencing lanes. To track age-related changes in TCR beta repertoire diversity, the study relied on deep sequencing normalized with unique cDNA molecular identifiers. Donors were grouped into four age groups: young (average 16 years), middle-aged (roughly 37), aged (roughly 67) and long-lived (about 90). Using the same blood draw, the study looked at two additional independent replicas of 1 million unique cDNA reads for two donors, one aged 18 to 29 and the other aged 80 or older.

Only a few counts were recorded for this clonotype. Its antigen is not yet known. Sequence at one end of the junction differs from germline and may be a read error. Study-level results and caveats: A strong correlation was found between observed TCR beta diversity and the percentage of naive T cells measured by flow cytometry. Bulk unsorted PBMC profiling prevented conclusive comparison of naive and antigen-experienced compartments. Compared with the aged group, more naive CD4+ T cells, fewer expanded clones and increased TCR diversity were shown by the long-lived group, suggesting age selection. The CMV infection status of donors was not known, potentially confounding age-related changes in expanded clonotypes. Observed TCR beta diversity per million T cells fell roughly linearly with age, and a significant reduction was already apparent by age around 40. Total diversity estimates from one million sequenced T cells were considered lower bounds and underestimates.

From the cysteine up to the phenylalanine, the CDR3 has a length of 14 residues. Only the CDR3 DNA stays, 42 bases, in frame from base 1. The germline V gene sets CDR1 to KGHDR and CDR2 to SFDVKD. The library relied on 5' RACE. The sequencer was an Illumina HiSeq 2500. The second PCR ran for roughly 7 to 12 cycles and used a J-beta primer mix along with a sample-barcoded 5' primer. A template-switch 5' adaptor carrying 12 random nucleotides introduced a unique molecular identifier onto each TCR beta cDNA molecule. Each sample yielded at least 3 million CDR3-containing paired-end reads. All of the RNA was converted into first-strand cDNA using the Mint cDNA synthesis kit, with a TRBC-specific oligonucleotide serving as the primer. Following uracil-DNA glycosylase treatment, all cDNA underwent a first 18-cycle PCR with the universal primers M1SS and BC2_uni_R. Per the authors' processing: Each sample was normalized by randomly selecting 1 million high-quality reads, each carrying a distinct molecular identifier. Reads sharing molecular identifiers were discarded rather than binned into consensus sequences. CDR3 identification, clonotype clustering and error correction used MiTCR with a Q25 quality threshold and the strictest error-elimination algorithm. Lower-bound total TCR beta diversity was estimated with a nonparametric unseen species model using Euler transformation. Clones were called with MiXCR by TCRdb after fastp trimmed the public reads at Q25, and only in-frame beta chains were retained. Rows are unified per CDR3 protein, each entry keeping the most common DNA and genes. The V and J calls come from TCRdb's annotation, not from the publication. Here the sample has around 940,000 distinct CDR3 sequences; about 51% occur a single time. The ten largest clones represent 20% to 25% of the sample.

Systemically healthy Caucasian individuals from Russia, 35 to 50 in total and aged about 6 to 100 years, were included as donors. Each donor gave approximately 10 milliliters of peripheral blood, collected into EDTA-treated Vacutainer tubes. Ficoll-Paque density-gradient centrifugation was used to isolate PBMCs, with at least 6.5 million per sample. Trizol reagent was used to extract total RNA from the PBMCs, yielding at least 5 micrograms per sample. The percentages of naive CD45RAhigh/CD27high T cells were determined by flow cytometry on a PBMC aliquot from every donor. The sequenced sample consisted of blood. The sequence was collected from a woman aged 55 to 70 in good health. Recombination connected TRBV24-1 to TRBJ2-3; no D gene is confidently identified. This receptor has the CDR3 CATSDFSETDTQYF. The DNA sequence follows: TGTGCCACTAGTGATTTCAGTGAGACAGATACGCAGTATTTT.